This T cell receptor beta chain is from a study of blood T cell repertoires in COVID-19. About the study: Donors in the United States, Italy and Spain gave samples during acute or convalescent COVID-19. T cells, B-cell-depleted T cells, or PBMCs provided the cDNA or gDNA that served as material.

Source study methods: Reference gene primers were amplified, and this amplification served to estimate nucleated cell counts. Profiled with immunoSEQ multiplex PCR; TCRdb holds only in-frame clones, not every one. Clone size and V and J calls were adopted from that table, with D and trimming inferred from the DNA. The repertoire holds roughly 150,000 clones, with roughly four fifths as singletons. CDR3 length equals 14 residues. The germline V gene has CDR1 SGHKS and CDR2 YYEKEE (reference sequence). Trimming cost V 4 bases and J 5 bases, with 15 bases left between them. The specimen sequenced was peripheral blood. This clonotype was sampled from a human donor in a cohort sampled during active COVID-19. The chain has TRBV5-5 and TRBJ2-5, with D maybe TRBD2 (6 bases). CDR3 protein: CASSPRRAPETQYF. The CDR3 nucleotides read TGTGCCAGCAGCCCTCGGAGGGCCCCGGAGACCCAGTACTTC.